This T cell receptor (beta chain) was found in a study of blood T cell repertoires in COVID-19. The wider study: The United States, Italy and Spain provided the acute and convalescent COVID-19 samples. PBMCs, B-cell-depleted T cells, or T cells provided the cDNA or gDNA that made up the material.

In the authors' methods: Using reference gene primer amplification, nucleated cell counts were estimated. Repertoires were generated with immunoSEQ multiplex PCR, while TCRdb's copy carries only in-frame clones and drops some. V, J and clone size are those of that table, while D and trimming were read from the DNA. Of roughly 200,000 clones listed, roughly 88% are singletons. Germline lookup yields CDR1 MDHEN and CDR2 SYDVKM. The CDR3 is made up of 14 amino acids. Trimming took off 4 bases at V and 5 bases at J, with 12 bases between the two ends. The sequencing input was peripheral blood. The sequence came from a woman aged 40 to 50 who had recovered from COVID-19. The rearrangement uses TRBV28 and TRBJ1-5; TRBD1 might be the D (6 bases). CDR3 residues: CASSSAQGDQPQHF. CDR3 coding DNA: TGTGCCAGCAGTTCCGCACAGGGAGATCAGCCCCAGCATTTT.